This TCR beta chain was retrieved from a study of cytomegalovirus exposure and HLA in healthy donors. At the level of the study: Out of about 190 million T cells, an earlier analysis found more than 95 million unique TCR beta sequences in total. Regarding the study as a whole: Most CMV-associated TCR beta chains appeared HLA-restricted in a later analysis. In a later analysis, productive TCRs from donors in an Asian-associated ancestry cluster reportedly carried fewer N-insertions than the cohort mean.

A note on this clone: The antigen remains undetermined.

The study ran its PCR with 60 Vbeta and 13 Jbeta primers. Profiled with immunoSEQ multiplex PCR; TCRdb holds only in-frame clones, not every one. Of over 150,000 clones detected, around 80% appear once; the ten largest clones hold 1%. The germline V gene has CDR1 MNHNY and CDR2 SVGAGI (reference sequence). With V trimmed by 2 bases and J by 4 bases, 4 bases remained unmatched. The CDR3 sequence is 14 residues long. Healthy bone marrow donors made up the donors. V gene TRBV6-6 combines with J gene TRBJ1-2, with 7 bases aligning to TRBD1. This clonotype originated in a woman in her forties or fifties in good health and CMV-seropositive. Sequenced: PBMCs. CDR3 in amino acids: CASSYGTALYGYTF. CDR3 nucleotide sequence: TGTGCCAGCAGTTACGGGACAGCCCTCTATGGCTACACCTTC.